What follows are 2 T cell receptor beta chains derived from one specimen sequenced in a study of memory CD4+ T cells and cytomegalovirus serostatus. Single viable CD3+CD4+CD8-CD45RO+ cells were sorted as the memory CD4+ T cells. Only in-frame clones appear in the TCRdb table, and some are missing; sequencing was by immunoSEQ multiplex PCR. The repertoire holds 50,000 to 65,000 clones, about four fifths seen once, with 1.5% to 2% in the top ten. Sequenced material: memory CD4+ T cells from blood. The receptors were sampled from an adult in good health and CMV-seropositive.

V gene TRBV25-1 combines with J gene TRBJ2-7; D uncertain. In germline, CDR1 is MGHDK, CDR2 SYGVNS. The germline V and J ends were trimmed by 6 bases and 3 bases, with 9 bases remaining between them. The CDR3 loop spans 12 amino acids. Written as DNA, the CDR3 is TGTGCCAGCAGCAGCTCAGGCTACGAGCAGTACTTC. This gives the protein CASSSSGYEQYF.

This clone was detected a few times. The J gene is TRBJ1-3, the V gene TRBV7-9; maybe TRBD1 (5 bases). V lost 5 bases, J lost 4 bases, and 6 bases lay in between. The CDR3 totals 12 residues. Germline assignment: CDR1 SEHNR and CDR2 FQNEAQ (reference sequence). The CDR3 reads CASSRQGNTIYF. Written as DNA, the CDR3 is TGTGCCAGCAGCCGACAGGGAAACACCATATATTTT.